This T cell receptor beta chain emerged from a study of control samples from healthy donors and cancer patients. Germline CDR1 reads SNHLY; CDR2 reads FYNNEI. The trim removed 6 bases at V and 0 bases at J, leaving 2 bases unmatched. This CDR3 is built from 13 residues. The data were produced by immunoSEQ multiplex PCR, yet TCRdb's version contains in-frame clones alone and is incomplete. The sample has over 150,000 clones; around nine tenths are singletons. Sequences were obtained from blood. This sequence was found in a man aged 25-40 years in good health. V usage is TRBV2 and J usage is TRBJ2-7, with TRBD2 identical over 7 bases. The CDR3 loop reads CASRRTSSYEQYF. The CDR3 nucleotides are TGTGCCAGCAGACGGACTAGCTCCTACGAGCAGTACTTC.